This TCR beta chain was observed in a study of graft-versus-host responses after intestinal transplantation. Study findings and constraints: Researchers found GvH clones in recipient marrow, and some showed up first in ileum or blood. Graft-donor T cell macrochimerism in patients accompanied high graft-versus-host to host-versus-graft clonal ratios in allografts.

On this clone itself: The antigen remains unidentified.

Generated by immunoSEQ multiplex PCR, the TCRdb table keeps only in-frame clones and is missing some. The repertoire has more than 95,000 clones, more than 85% of them found once; the top ten carry approximately 0.97%. Deletions cut 7 bases from V and 4 bases from J, with 10 bases between. Germline CDR1 SNHLY, CDR2 FYNNEI. This CDR3 comprises 13 residues. The sequence was collected from a human donor who received an intestinal transplant. This chain connects TRBV2 to TRBJ2-2, with a tentative D call TRBD2 (6 bases). The material was unstimulated CD4+ T cells sorted from spleen or lymph node cells, obtained before intestinal transplant. CDR3 loop: CASTGTATGELFF. The CDR3 nucleotides are TGTGCCAGCACTGGGACTGCCACCGGGGAGCTGTTTTTT. The full variable domain, rest sourced from reference TRBV2 and TRBJ2-2, is EPEVTQTPSHQVTQMGQEVILRCVPISNHLYFYWYRQILGQKVEFLVSFYNNEISEKSEIFDDQFSVERPDGSNFTLKIRSTKLEDSAMYFCASTGTATGELFFGEGSRLTVL.